This T cell receptor (beta chain) emerged from a study of identical twins. Healthy Caucasians alone served as donors. Study observations and caveats: Zero-insertion results could be subject to partial confounding by invariant MAIT and iNKT cells.

Each cDNA held unique molecular identifiers, and template switching gave it a universal primer site. TCRdb redid the calling of the 5' RACE reads with MiXCR, one entry per CDR3 protein. The sample yields 1.5 million or so distinct CDR3 sequences, more than 30% seen once. With regard to this clonotype: No antigen is known for it.

CDR1 is MNHNS and CDR2 is SASEGT in the germline V gene. V shed 6 bases, J shed 2 bases, and the junction held 7 bases outside the gene matches. This CDR3 has 15 amino acids. This TCR was recovered from a newborn girl in good health. Sequences were obtained from cord blood. The chain couples TRBV6-1 to TRBJ1-2; 9 bases line up with TRBD1. The CDR3 is CASRRDREGNYGYTF. The CDR3 DNA reads as TGTGCCAGCAGGCGGGACAGGGAGGGAAACTATGGCTACACCTTC.